Sequencing of this T cell receptor beta chain was carried out in a study of blood T cell repertoires in COVID-19. The wider study: PBMCs, B-cell-depleted T cells, or T cells were the source of the cDNA or gDNA that made up the material.

It was during active infection that Seattle patients were enrolled and then longitudinally followed. The ends were cut back, 3 bases at V and 7 bases at J, with 12 bases in the middle. CDR1 is MDHEN, CDR2 SYDVKM, per germline. The CDR3 extends over 14 amino acids. The repertoire was sequenced with immunoSEQ multiplex PCR; TCRdb's copy has only in-frame clones and lacks some. The sample has a few hundred thousand clones, about 90% seen once; the top ten hold less than 11%. This clonotype originated in a woman in her 30s with COVID-19, enrolled during active disease. Material: peripheral blood. The chain is built from TRBV28 and TRBJ1-4, with D tentatively TRBD1 (5 bases). CDR3 residues: CASSFRPGGEKLFF. CDR3 DNA sequence: TGTGCCAGCAGTTTCCGTCCGGGGGGTGAAAAACTGTTTTTT.